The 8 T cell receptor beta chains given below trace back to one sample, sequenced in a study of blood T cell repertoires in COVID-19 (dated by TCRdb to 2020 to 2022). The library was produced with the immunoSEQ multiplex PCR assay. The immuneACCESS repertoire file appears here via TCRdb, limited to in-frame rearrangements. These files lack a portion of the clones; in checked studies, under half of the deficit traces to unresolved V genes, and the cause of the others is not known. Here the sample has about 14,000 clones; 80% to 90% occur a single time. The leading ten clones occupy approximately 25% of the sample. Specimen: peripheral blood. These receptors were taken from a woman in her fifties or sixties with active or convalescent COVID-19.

The DNA for the CDR3 is TGTGCCAGCAGGGGGACAGGGGGCATCTACGAGCAGTACTTC. Amino acids: CASRGTGGIYEQYF. The genes are TRBV6-5 and TRBJ2-7; 12 nucleotides agree with TRBD1. V dropped 6 bases and J dropped 3; count of bases not matched to a gene: 3. CDR1 and CDR2 (germline): MNHEY, SVGAGI. The CDR3 is 14 residues long.

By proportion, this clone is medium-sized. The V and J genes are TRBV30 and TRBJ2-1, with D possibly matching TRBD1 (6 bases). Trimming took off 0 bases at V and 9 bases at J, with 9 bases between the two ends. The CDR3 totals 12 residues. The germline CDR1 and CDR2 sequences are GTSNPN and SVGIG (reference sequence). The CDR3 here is CAWSVTGTEQFF. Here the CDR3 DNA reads TGTGCCTGGAGTGTAACAGGGACTGAGCAGTTCTTC.

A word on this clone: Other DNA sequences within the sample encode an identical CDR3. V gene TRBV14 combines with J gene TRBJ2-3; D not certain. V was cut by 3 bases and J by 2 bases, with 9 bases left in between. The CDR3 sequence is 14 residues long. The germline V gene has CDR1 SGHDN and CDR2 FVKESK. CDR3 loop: CASSQGRHTDTQYF. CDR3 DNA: TGTGCCAGCAGCCAGGGCCGTCACACAGATACGCAGTATTTT.

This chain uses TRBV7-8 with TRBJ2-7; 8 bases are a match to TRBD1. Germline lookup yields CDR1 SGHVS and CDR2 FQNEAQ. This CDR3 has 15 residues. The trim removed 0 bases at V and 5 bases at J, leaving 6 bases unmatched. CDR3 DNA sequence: TGTGCCAGCAGCTTAGCGGGCAGGGGGCTGAACGAGCAGTACTTC. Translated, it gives CASSLAGRGLNEQYF. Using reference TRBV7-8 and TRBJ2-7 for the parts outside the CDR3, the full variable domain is GAGVSQSPRYKVAKRGQDVALRCDPISGHVSLFWYQQALGQGPEFLTYFQNEAQLDKSGLPSDRFFAERPEGSVSTLKIQRTQQEDSAVYLCASSLAGRGLNEQYFGPGTRLTVT.

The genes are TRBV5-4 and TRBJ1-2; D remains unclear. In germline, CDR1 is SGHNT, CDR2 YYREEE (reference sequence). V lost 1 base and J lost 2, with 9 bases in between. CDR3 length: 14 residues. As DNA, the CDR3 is TGTGCCAGCAGCTTGATGGGCTTCAACTATGGCTACACCTTC. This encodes CASSLMGFNYGYTF.

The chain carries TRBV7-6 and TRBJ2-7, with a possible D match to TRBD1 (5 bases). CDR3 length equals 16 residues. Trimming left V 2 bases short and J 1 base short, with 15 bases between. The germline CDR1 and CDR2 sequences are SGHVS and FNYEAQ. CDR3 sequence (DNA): TGTGCCAGCAGCTTATCCGTCGCTCAGGGTTCCTACGAGCAGTACTTC. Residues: CASSLSVAQGSYEQYF.

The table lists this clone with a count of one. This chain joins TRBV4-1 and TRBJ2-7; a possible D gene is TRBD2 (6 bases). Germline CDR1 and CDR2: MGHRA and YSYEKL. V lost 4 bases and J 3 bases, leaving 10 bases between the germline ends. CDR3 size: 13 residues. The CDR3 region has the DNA TGCGCCAGCAGCCCCGGGACTGACTACGAGCAGTACTTC. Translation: CASSPGTDYEQYF.

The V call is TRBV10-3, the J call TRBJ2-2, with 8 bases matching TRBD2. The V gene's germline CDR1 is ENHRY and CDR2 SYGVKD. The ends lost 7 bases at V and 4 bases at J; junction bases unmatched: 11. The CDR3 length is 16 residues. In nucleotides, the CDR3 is TGTGCCATCACGGGGACTAGGATGGGCCGCACCGGGGAGCTGTTTTTT. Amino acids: CAITGTRMGRTGELFF.